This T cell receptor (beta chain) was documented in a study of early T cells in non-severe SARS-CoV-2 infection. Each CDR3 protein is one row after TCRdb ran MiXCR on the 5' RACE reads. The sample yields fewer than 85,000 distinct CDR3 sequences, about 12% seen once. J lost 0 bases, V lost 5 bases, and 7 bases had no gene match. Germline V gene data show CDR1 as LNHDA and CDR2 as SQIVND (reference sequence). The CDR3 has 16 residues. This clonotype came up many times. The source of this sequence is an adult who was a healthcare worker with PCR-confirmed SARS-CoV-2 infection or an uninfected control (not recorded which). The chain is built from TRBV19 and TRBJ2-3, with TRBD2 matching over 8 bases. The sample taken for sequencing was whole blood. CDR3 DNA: TGTGCCAGTAGTCTAGGAGCGGGAGCTAGCACAGATACGCAGTATTTT. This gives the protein CASSLGAGASTDTQYF.